The TCR beta chain under discussion was sequenced for a study of T cell repertoires in cytomegalovirus infection. Overall study context: Indications of both CMV infection and matching HLA type were provided by public TCR beta signatures. The study's findings and limits: The ex vivo response was dominated by HLA-C-restricted CMV-specific TCR beta clonotypes. Carriage of CMV together with the relevant HLA was identifiable through cumulative public TCR beta family frequency.

Losses at the gene ends were 0 bases for V and 14 bases for J; bases not matched to a gene: 11. The V gene's germline CDR1 is SGHTA and CDR2 FQGNSA. The CDR3 has 14 residues. TCRdb reprocessed the reads with MiXCR, giving one entry per CDR3 protein. The sample shows about 310,000 distinct CDR3 sequences, roughly 16% of them seen only once. This clonotype came up many times. What it binds is unknown. The sample consisted of PBMCs. The chain is built from TRBV7-2 and TRBJ2-3; TRBD1 agrees at 7 bases. The source is a human donor in good health (CMV status not recorded). Some clones in this sample may be carry-over from other donors' samples. The CDR3 here is CASSLARTGYAGYF. The CDR3 nucleotides are TGTGCCAGCAGCTTAGCGAGGACAGGTTACGCAGGGTATTTT.